These 20 T cell receptor beta chains originate from one sample sequenced in a study of beta chain features in type 1 diabetes. The study reverse transcribed the entire isolated RNA, so it sequenced expressed TCRB transcripts. Generated by immunoSEQ multiplex PCR, the TCRdb table keeps only in-frame clones and is missing some. Here the sample spans 970,000 or so clones, 17% being singletons. The sequenced sample was naive CD4+ T cells from blood. These receptors were collected from a woman younger than 30 in good health.

J is TRBJ2-3 and V is TRBV7-2; no clear D gene. V lost 4 bases to trimming and J lost 0 bases, with 8 bases between them. The CDR3 has 14 amino acids. Per germline, CDR1 SGHTA and CDR2 FQGNSA. The CDR3 DNA reads TGTGCCAGCAGCTCCTATCTTAGCACAGATACGCAGTATTTT. Translating it yields CASSSYLSTDTQYF.

The chain uses TRBV27 and TRBJ2-1; D is uncertain. The CDR3 extends over 15 amino acids. Trimming took 5 bases from V and 0 from J, leaving 11 bases between them. From germline, CDR1 is MNHEY and CDR2 SMNVEV (reference sequence). CDR3 coding DNA: TGTGCCAGCAGTAGTCCACGTCACTCCTACAATGAGCAGTTCTTC. This encodes CASSSPRHSYNEQFF.

The chain recombines TRBV7-9 with TRBJ2-1, with 10 nucleotides matching TRBD2. Trimming removed 1 base from V and 7 bases from J; junction bases left unmatched: 4. Germline loops: CDR1 SEHNR, CDR2 FQNEAQ (reference sequence). This CDR3 spans 15 amino acids. The CDR3 loop is CASSLELAGSNEQFF. CDR3 DNA: TGTGCCAGCAGCTTAGAACTAGCGGGGTCAAATGAGCAGTTCTTC.

This clone was seen more than once but under ten times. The chain has TRBV10-2 and TRBJ2-3; D uncertain. The CDR3 totals 16 residues. In germline, CDR1 is WSHSY, CDR2 SAAADI. V gave up 2 bases and J gave up 4 bases, with 16 bases separating them. The CDR3 spells CASSESPTWVADTQYF. CDR3 DNA sequence: TGCGCCAGCAGTGAGAGTCCAACGTGGGTAGCAGATACGCAGTATTTT.

This chain connects TRBV2 to TRBJ2-2; 8 bases are a match to TRBD2. The CDR3 loop spans 15 amino acids. V lost 6 bases and J lost 5; bases outside the gene matches: 8. Germline loops: CDR1 SNHLY, CDR2 FYNNEI. In DNA form, the CDR3 reads TGTGCCAGCAGAGCCCCTAGCGGGCTGACCGGGGAGCTGTTTTTT. Its translation: CASRAPSGLTGELFF.

The CDR3 region is CASGRGTSNTGELFF. As DNA, the CDR3 is TGTGCCAGTGGACGGGGGACTTCCAACACCGGGGAGCTGTTTTTT. V usage is TRBV28 and J usage is TRBJ2-2, with D possibly matching TRBD2 (6 bases). The CDR3 has 15 amino acids. Between the trimmed V and J ends, which lost 9 bases and 2 bases, there was a span of 16 bases. Germline V gene lookup returns CDR1 MDHEN and CDR2 SYDVKM.

The chain uses TRBV9 and TRBJ2-1; the match to TRBD2 covers 9 bases. The CDR3 has 15 amino acids. V lost 5 bases, J lost 0 bases, and 3 bases stayed unmatched. CDR1 is SGDLS and CDR2 is YYNGEE in the germline V gene. The CDR3 nucleotides read TGTGCCAGCAGTCCTAGCGGGAACTCCTACAATGAGCAGTTCTTC. This sequence encodes CASSPSGNSYNEQFF.

V is TRBV6-6 and J is TRBJ2-7; 9 nucleotides agree with TRBD2. Per the germline V gene, CDR1 is MNHNY and CDR2 is SVGAGI (reference sequence). Germline trimming cut 2 bases from V and 6 bases from J; bases unmatched to any gene: 8. This CDR3 is 15 amino acids long. CDR3 sequence: CASSYGSAGGGEQYF. CDR3 sequence (DNA): TGTGCCAGCAGTTACGGGTCGGCGGGAGGGGGCGAGCAGTACTTC.

The chain has TRBV7-2 and TRBJ2-2; possible D gene TRBD1, 6 bases. The CDR3 loop spans 15 amino acids. The ends were cut back, 5 bases at V and 1 base at J, with 11 bases in the middle. Germline loops: CDR1 SGHTA, CDR2 FQGNSA. CDR3 sequence: CASSPTGMNTGELFF. Written as DNA, the CDR3 is TGTGCCAGCAGCCCAACAGGGATGAACACCGGGGAGCTGTTTTTT.

The rearrangement links TRBV6-6 to TRBJ2-4; D gene unclear. This CDR3 is built from 11 residues. Germline CDR1 and CDR2: MNHNY and SVGAGI (reference sequence). Trimming stripped 4 bases from V and 9 bases from J, with 7 bases between. Here the CDR3 reads CASSFQAIQYF. The CDR3 DNA follows: TGTGCCAGCAGTTTTCAGGCCATTCAGTACTTC.

The CDR3 is CASSQSRDGQGFYNEKLFF. The CDR3 DNA follows: TGCGCCAGCAGTCAATCCAGGGATGGACAGGGGTTTTACAATGAAAAACTGTTTTTT. V is TRBV23-1 and J is TRBJ1-4; 9 nucleotides match TRBD1. TRBV23-1 is marked as an open reading frame, function uncertain. The trim removed 0 bases at V and 5 bases at J, leaving 13 bases unmatched. The CDR3 is made up of 19 amino acids.

The chain employs TRBV25-1 and TRBJ2-5; D uncertain. The CDR3 loop spans 13 amino acids. Germline CDR1 reads MGHDK; CDR2 reads SYGVNS. V was shortened by 1 base and J by 5 bases, with 8 bases between the two germline ends. The CDR3 DNA follows: TGTGCCAGCAGTGAATTCCCGCGGGAGACCCAGTACTTC. Encoded protein: CASSEFPRETQYF.

The chain has TRBV29-1 and TRBJ2-7; TRBD2 is a possible D gene (5 bases). CDR3 length: 11 residues. With 6 bases removed from V and 0 bases from J, the gap between germline ends came to 6 bases. The V gene's germline CDR1 is SQVTM and CDR2 ANQGSEA. CDR3 residues: CSVAGSYEQYF. CDR3 nucleotide sequence: TGCAGCGTGGCGGGCTCCTACGAGCAGTACTTC.

V and J are TRBV9 and TRBJ2-2, with unresolved D. CDR1 and CDR2 from the germline V gene are SGDLS and YYNGEE. This CDR3 has 15 amino acids. V shed 2 bases and J shed 5 bases, with 13 bases lying between them. The CDR3 loop is CASSVSSRATGELFF. CDR3 DNA: TGTGCCAGCAGCGTCTCATCTAGAGCTACCGGGGAGCTGTTTTTT.

The rearrangement links TRBV20-1 to TRBJ2-5; no firm D call. The ends were cut back, 5 bases at V and 4 bases at J, with 8 bases in the middle. Germline CDR1 and CDR2: DFQATT and SNEGSKA (reference sequence). The CDR3 runs to 11 residues. CDR3 coding DNA: TGCAGTGCTCCCAAAGCAGAGACCCAGTACTTC. Amino acid sequence: CSAPKAETQYF.

This clone appeared a few times. The genes are TRBV7-2 and TRBJ2-6, with 8 bases fitting TRBD1. CDR3 length: 15 residues. With 4 bases clipped from V and 6 bases from J, the junction kept 5 bases outside the gene matches. Germline V gene data show CDR1 as SGHTA and CDR2 as FQGNSA. CDR3 loop: CASSYVDREANVLTF. CDR3 sequence (DNA): TGTGCCAGCAGCTACGTGGACAGGGAGGCCAACGTCCTGACTTTC. The variable domain in full, with the rest retrieved from reference TRBV7-2 and TRBJ2-6, is GAGVSQSPSNKVTEKGKDVELRCDPISGHTALYWYRQSLGQGLEFLIYFQGNSAPDKSGLPSDRFSAERTGGSVSTLTIQRTQQEDSAVYLCASSYVDREANVLTFGAGSRLTVL.

V and J are TRBV19 and TRBJ2-4; possible D gene TRBD2, 6 bases. The CDR3 consists of 18 residues. With 3 bases removed from V and 1 base from J, the gap between germline ends came to 19 bases. CDR1 and CDR2 (germline): LNHDA, SQIVND (reference sequence). The CDR3 here is CASSMSTSTSSAKNIQYF. The CDR3 coding sequence is TGTGCCAGTAGTATGAGCACTTCTACTAGCTCGGCCAAAAACATTCAGTACTTC.

The genes are TRBV7-3 and TRBJ2-3, with 8 bases aligning to TRBD2. V shed 2 bases and J 8 bases; nucleotides not matched to a gene: 6. The germline CDR1 and CDR2 sequences are SGHTA and FQGTGA. This CDR3 comprises 14 residues. The CDR3 here is CASSLREGPGTQYF. CDR3 DNA: TGTGCCAGCAGCTTACGGGAGGGTCCCGGTACGCAGTATTTT.

Concerning this clone: Other DNA sequences within the sample encode an identical CDR3. The chain carries TRBV6-5 and TRBJ2-1; a possible D gene is TRBD1 (5 bases). Germline V gene sequence: CDR1 MNHEY, CDR2 SVGAGI. Trimming left V 0 bases short and J 2 bases short, with 5 bases between. This CDR3 is 14 amino acids long. CDR3 residues: CASSYSTAYNEQFF. CDR3 DNA: TGTGCCAGCAGTTACTCGACAGCCTACAATGAGCAGTTCTTC.

This clone has ten or more counts. The chain combines TRBV18 with TRBJ1-1; no firm D call. Trimming left V 3 bases short and J 7 bases short, with 3 bases between. There are 10 residues in the CDR3. Germline V gene data show CDR1 as KGHSH and CDR2 as LQKENI. The CDR3 bases are TGTGCCAGCTCACCGGATGAAGCTTTCTTT. Translation: CASSPDEAFF.